The next 23 T cell receptor beta chains were all read from a single sample in a study of T cells in narcolepsy. The repertoire was sequenced with immunoSEQ multiplex PCR; TCRdb's copy has only in-frame clones and lacks some. The sample consists of around 42,000 clones, about nine tenths of them appearing once. The specimen sequenced was CD45RA- memory CD4+ T cells from PBMCs. Every receptor here comes from a human donor with narcolepsy.

The chain links TRBV5-4 to TRBJ2-1; D may be TRBD2 (5 bases). Germline CDR1 SGHNT, CDR2 YYREEE (reference sequence). Trimming pared 0 bases from V and 6 bases from J, leaving 7 bases between. The length of the CDR3 is 13 residues. Written as DNA, the CDR3 is TGTGCCAGCAGCTTGGTACTAGGCAATGAGCAGTTCTTC. Its translation is CASSLVLGNEQFF.

This chain connects TRBV7-8 to TRBJ2-1; perhaps TRBD2 as D (7 bases). With 2 bases removed from V and 6 bases from J, the gap between germline ends came to 26 bases. Per germline, CDR1 SGHVS and CDR2 FQNEAQ. This CDR3 contains 19 residues. CDR3 bases: TGTGCCAGCAGCTTATTTCGATTTTTTGGGGGGGGCAATTTCAATGAGCAGTTCTTC. Translated, it gives CASSLFRFFGGGNFNEQFF.

The V and J genes are TRBV27 and TRBJ2-5; 9 nucleotides agree with TRBD1. This CDR3 region has 14 residues. CDR1 and CDR2 from the germline V gene are MNHEY and SMNVEV (reference sequence). The J segment lost 2 bases and the V segment lost 8 bases, leaving 6 bases of the junction unmatched. For the CDR3, the DNA is TGTGCCAGCGGAGGACAGGGGCTGCAAGAGACCCAGTACTTC. It codes for CASGGQGLQETQYF.

V is TRBV2 and J is TRBJ2-3, with TRBD1 as a possible D gene (5 bases). Germline V gene lookup returns CDR1 SNHLY and CDR2 FYNNEI. The V and J ends lost 7 bases and 2 bases respectively, with 22 bases between them. This CDR3 has 17 residues. DNA for the CDR3: TGTGCCAGCAAGAAGGATAGAAGTCTGGGGCCCACAGATACGCAGTATTTT. Translation gives CASKKDRSLGPTDTQYF.

This clone was found once. Other DNA sequences in this sample translate to the same CDR3. The chain employs TRBV28 and TRBJ2-3; 10 bases match TRBD2. Germline V lookup: CDR1 MDHEN, CDR2 SYDVKM. The CDR3 totals 17 residues. V dropped 0 bases and J dropped 2; count of bases not matched to a gene: 5. CDR3 amino acids: CASSLWQLAGVTDTQYF. CDR3 DNA: TGTGCCAGCAGTTTATGGCAGCTAGCGGGGGTCACAGATACGCAGTATTTT.

This clone turned up a few times. The genes are TRBV4-3 and TRBJ1-3; D not certain. Germline CDR1 LGHNA, CDR2 YSLEER. V lost 5 bases to trimming and J lost 0 bases, with 5 bases between them. The CDR3 length is 13 residues. CDR3 loop: CASSSRSGNTIYF. The CDR3 nucleotides are TGCGCCAGCAGCTCTCGCTCTGGAAACACCATATATTTT.

The chain joins TRBV2 to TRBJ2-1; the match to TRBD1 covers 8 bases. Looked up from germline, CDR1 is SNHLY and CDR2 is FYNNEI. The ends lost 4 bases at V and 7 bases at J; junction bases unmatched: 18. This CDR3 spans 18 amino acids. DNA of the CDR3: TGTGCCAGCAGTGGGGCAGGGGGCTTAGCTGGAGCAGAAAATGAGCAGTTCTTC. The encoded protein is CASSGAGGLAGAENEQFF. The variable domain in full, completed from reference TRBV2 and TRBJ2-1, reads EPEVTQTPSHQVTQMGQEVILRCVPISNHLYFYWYRQILGQKVEFLVSFYNNEISEKSEIFDDQFSVERPDGSNFTLKIRSTKLEDSAMYFCASSGAGGLAGAENEQFFGPGTRLTVL.

This chain connects TRBV7-9 to TRBJ1-5; D ambiguous. This CDR3 contains 13 residues. Trimming removed 5 bases from V and 4 bases from J, with 9 bases in between. Germline CDR1 reads SEHNR; CDR2 reads FQNEAQ (reference sequence). CDR3 loop: CASSLTRNQPQHF. The CDR3 coding sequence is TGTGCCAGCAGCCTCACGAGGAATCAGCCCCAGCATTTT.

The chain uses TRBV6-1 and TRBJ2-4, with D possibly TRBD1 on 5 matching bases. With 4 bases removed from V and 13 bases from J, the gap between germline ends came to 11 bases. The CDR3 sequence is 11 residues long. CDR1 and CDR2 from the germline V gene are MNHNS and SASEGT. The DNA for the CDR3 is TGTGCCAGCAGTGGGGGCAGCTACCAGTACTTC. This codes for CASSGGSYQYF.

The J gene is TRBJ2-1, the V gene TRBV7-9, with TRBD2 matching 7 bases. Germline V gene lookup returns CDR1 SEHNR and CDR2 FQNEAQ (reference sequence). V lost 1 base, J lost 2 bases, and 11 bases stayed unmatched. This CDR3 is 18 amino acids long. The CDR3: CASSLGIGGSGAYNEQFF. CDR3 bases: TGTGCCAGCAGCTTAGGTATTGGCGGGAGCGGGGCCTACAATGAGCAGTTCTTC.

The chain carries TRBV19 and TRBJ2-7; TRBD1 matches at 8 bases. The CDR3 contains 15 residues. V lost 3 bases to trimming and J lost 1 base; unmatched junction nucleotides: 5. The germline gives CDR1 LNHDA, CDR2 SQIVND (reference sequence). The DNA of the CDR3 is TGTGCCAGTAGTATGCGGGACAGGCGATCCTACGAGCAGTACTTC. Translating gives CASSMRDRRSYEQYF.

V usage is TRBV27 and J usage is TRBJ1-1; D is uncertain. V lost 5 bases and J lost 6, with 13 bases in between. CDR1 is MNHEY, CDR2 SMNVEV, per germline (reference sequence). This CDR3 has 13 amino acids. CDR3 sequence: CASSPRGRPEAFF. CDR3 coding DNA: TGTGCCAGCAGTCCCAGAGGGAGGCCTGAAGCTTTCTTT.

This chain links TRBV11-2 with TRBJ2-7; 9 bases match TRBD2. This CDR3 spans 13 amino acids. Germline trimming cut 5 bases from V and 7 bases from J; bases unmatched to any gene: 6. CDR1 is SGHAT, CDR2 FQNNGV, per germline. CDR3 protein: CASSPSGMGEQYF. Here the CDR3 DNA reads TGTGCCAGCAGCCCTAGCGGGATGGGTGAGCAGTACTTC.

J is TRBJ2-7 and V is TRBV27; 8 nucleotides align to TRBD2. Germline trimming cut 8 bases from V and 3 bases from J; bases unmatched to any gene: 18. Germline V gene data show CDR1 as MNHEY and CDR2 as SMNVEV (reference sequence). The CDR3 has 17 residues. For the CDR3, the DNA is TGTGCCAGCCGCAAACAGCACCAAGCGGGGGCCAGCTACGAGCAGTACTTC. This translates into CASRKQHQAGASYEQYF.

The V gene is TRBV18, the J gene TRBJ2-3, with D perhaps TRBD2 (5 bases). The CDR3 contains 17 residues. Germline V gene sequence: CDR1 KGHSH, CDR2 LQKENI. With 2 bases removed from V and 4 bases from J, the gap between germline ends came to 19 bases. The CDR3 nucleotides read TGTGCCAGCTCACCAGGAGGACTCCCCTCGGTTGCAGATACGCAGTATTTT. It yields the protein CASSPGGLPSVADTQYF.

This chain uses TRBV19 with TRBJ1-5; 12 bases align to TRBD1. V was pared by 3 bases and J by 6 bases, with 6 bases of the junction left unmatched. This CDR3 spans 16 amino acids. CDR1 LNHDA and CDR2 SQIVND come from the germline V gene (reference sequence). The CDR3 nucleotides are TGTGCCAGTAGTATCCCAGGGACAGGGGGCGGTCAGCCCCAGCATTTT. This encodes CASSIPGTGGGQPQHF.

The chain recombines TRBV30 with TRBJ1-3; D is ambiguous. Trimming removed 2 bases from V and 2 bases from J, with 10 bases in between. CDR1 is GTSNPN and CDR2 is SVGIG in the germline V gene (reference sequence). The CDR3 is 14 residues long. The CDR3 nucleotides are TGTGCCTGGAGTCCCCCGCCGGCTGGAAACACCATATATTTT. Its protein product is CAWSPPPAGNTIYF.

The genes are TRBV9 and TRBJ2-3; 10 bases fit TRBD1. The germline V gene encodes CDR1 SGDLS and CDR2 YYNGEE. This CDR3 has 16 residues. The V segment lost 3 bases and the J segment 5 bases; nucleotides outside the gene matches: 9. The CDR3 region is CASSARQGARRDTQYF. CDR3 nucleotide sequence: TGTGCCAGCAGCGCCAGACAGGGGGCGAGGAGAGATACGCAGTATTTT.

The chain is built from TRBV9 and TRBJ1-5; no clear D. The V and J ends lost 2 bases and 7 bases respectively, with 19 bases between them. The CDR3 extends over 16 amino acids. Germline CDR1 is SGDLS and CDR2 is YYNGEE. The CDR3 bases are TGTGCCAGCAGCGTTATATTAATCGTGGAAACGCAGCCCCAGCATTTT. It encodes CASSVILIVETQPQHF.

This chain connects TRBV2 to TRBJ2-1; 13 nucleotides align to TRBD2. The CDR3 spans 15 residues. Germline-derived CDR1 and CDR2 are SNHLY and FYNNEI. V was pared by 4 bases and J by 10 bases, with 7 bases of the junction left unmatched. CDR3 nucleotides: TGTGCCAGCAGTGGGCGGACTAGCGGGGGAGAAGAGCAGTTCTTC. It codes for CASSGRTSGGEEQFF.

J is TRBJ1-3 and V is TRBV18; possibly TRBD1 for D (5 bases). The CDR3 has 16 amino acids. CDR1 and CDR2 (germline): KGHSH, LQKENI. The germline V and J ends were trimmed by 3 bases and 4 bases, with 16 bases remaining between them. CDR3: CASSPYDRVGGNTIYF. CDR3 DNA sequence: TGTGCCAGCTCACCCTACGACAGAGTTGGAGGAAACACCATATATTTT.

The chain carries TRBV19 and TRBJ1-5; D gene unclear. Germline V lookup: CDR1 LNHDA, CDR2 SQIVND (reference sequence). The length of the CDR3 is 14 residues. With 5 bases removed from V and 5 bases from J, the gap between germline ends came to 13 bases. Written as DNA, the CDR3 is TGTGCCAGTAGTTGGACGCGTTTCGATCAGCCCCAGCATTTT. Protein sequence: CASSWTRFDQPQHF. Full variable domain (outside the CDR3, taken from reference TRBV19 and TRBJ1-5): DGGITQSPKYLFRKEGQNVTLSCEQNLNHDAMYWYRQDPGQGLRLIYYSQIVNDFQKGDIAEGYSVSREKKESFPLTVTSAQKNPTAFYLCASSWTRFDQPQHFGDGTRLSIL.

V usage is TRBV9 and J usage is TRBJ2-7, with 7 bases fitting TRBD1. Germline values: CDR1 SGDLS, CDR2 YYNGEE. CDR3 length: 14 amino acids. J was trimmed by 0 bases and V by 3 bases; bases with no gene match: 3. The CDR3 loop is CASSGQGDSYEQYF. For the CDR3, the DNA is TGTGCCAGCAGCGGCCAGGGGGACTCCTACGAGCAGTACTTC. The full variable domain, its missing parts supplied by reference TRBV9 and TRBJ2-7, is DSGVTQTPKHLITATGQRVTLRCSPRSGDLSVYWYQQSLDQGLQFLIQYYNGEERAKGNILERFSAQQFPDLHSELNLSSLELGDSALYFCASSGQGDSYEQYFGPGTRLTVT.